Here is one TCR beta chain with its context. Trimming stripped 1 base from V and 9 bases from J, with 19 bases between. This CDR3 spans 16 amino acids. The germline V gene has CDR1 SGHVS and CDR2 FNYEAQ. These data are taken from a study of technical replicates of blood from several donors. Produced via immunoSEQ multiplex PCR; TCRdb's table is partial and in-frame only. Of over 10,000 clones in the sample, 93% were seen once. The chain combines TRBV7-6 with TRBJ2-1, with D possibly being TRBD2 (7 bases). The receptor was derived from a human donor in good health. The sequencing input was PBMCs. The CDR3 DNA is TGTGCCAGCAGCTTAGAAGGGGCGGGGGCCTCCGGTGAGCAGTTCTTC. This gives the protein CASSLEGAGASGEQFF.